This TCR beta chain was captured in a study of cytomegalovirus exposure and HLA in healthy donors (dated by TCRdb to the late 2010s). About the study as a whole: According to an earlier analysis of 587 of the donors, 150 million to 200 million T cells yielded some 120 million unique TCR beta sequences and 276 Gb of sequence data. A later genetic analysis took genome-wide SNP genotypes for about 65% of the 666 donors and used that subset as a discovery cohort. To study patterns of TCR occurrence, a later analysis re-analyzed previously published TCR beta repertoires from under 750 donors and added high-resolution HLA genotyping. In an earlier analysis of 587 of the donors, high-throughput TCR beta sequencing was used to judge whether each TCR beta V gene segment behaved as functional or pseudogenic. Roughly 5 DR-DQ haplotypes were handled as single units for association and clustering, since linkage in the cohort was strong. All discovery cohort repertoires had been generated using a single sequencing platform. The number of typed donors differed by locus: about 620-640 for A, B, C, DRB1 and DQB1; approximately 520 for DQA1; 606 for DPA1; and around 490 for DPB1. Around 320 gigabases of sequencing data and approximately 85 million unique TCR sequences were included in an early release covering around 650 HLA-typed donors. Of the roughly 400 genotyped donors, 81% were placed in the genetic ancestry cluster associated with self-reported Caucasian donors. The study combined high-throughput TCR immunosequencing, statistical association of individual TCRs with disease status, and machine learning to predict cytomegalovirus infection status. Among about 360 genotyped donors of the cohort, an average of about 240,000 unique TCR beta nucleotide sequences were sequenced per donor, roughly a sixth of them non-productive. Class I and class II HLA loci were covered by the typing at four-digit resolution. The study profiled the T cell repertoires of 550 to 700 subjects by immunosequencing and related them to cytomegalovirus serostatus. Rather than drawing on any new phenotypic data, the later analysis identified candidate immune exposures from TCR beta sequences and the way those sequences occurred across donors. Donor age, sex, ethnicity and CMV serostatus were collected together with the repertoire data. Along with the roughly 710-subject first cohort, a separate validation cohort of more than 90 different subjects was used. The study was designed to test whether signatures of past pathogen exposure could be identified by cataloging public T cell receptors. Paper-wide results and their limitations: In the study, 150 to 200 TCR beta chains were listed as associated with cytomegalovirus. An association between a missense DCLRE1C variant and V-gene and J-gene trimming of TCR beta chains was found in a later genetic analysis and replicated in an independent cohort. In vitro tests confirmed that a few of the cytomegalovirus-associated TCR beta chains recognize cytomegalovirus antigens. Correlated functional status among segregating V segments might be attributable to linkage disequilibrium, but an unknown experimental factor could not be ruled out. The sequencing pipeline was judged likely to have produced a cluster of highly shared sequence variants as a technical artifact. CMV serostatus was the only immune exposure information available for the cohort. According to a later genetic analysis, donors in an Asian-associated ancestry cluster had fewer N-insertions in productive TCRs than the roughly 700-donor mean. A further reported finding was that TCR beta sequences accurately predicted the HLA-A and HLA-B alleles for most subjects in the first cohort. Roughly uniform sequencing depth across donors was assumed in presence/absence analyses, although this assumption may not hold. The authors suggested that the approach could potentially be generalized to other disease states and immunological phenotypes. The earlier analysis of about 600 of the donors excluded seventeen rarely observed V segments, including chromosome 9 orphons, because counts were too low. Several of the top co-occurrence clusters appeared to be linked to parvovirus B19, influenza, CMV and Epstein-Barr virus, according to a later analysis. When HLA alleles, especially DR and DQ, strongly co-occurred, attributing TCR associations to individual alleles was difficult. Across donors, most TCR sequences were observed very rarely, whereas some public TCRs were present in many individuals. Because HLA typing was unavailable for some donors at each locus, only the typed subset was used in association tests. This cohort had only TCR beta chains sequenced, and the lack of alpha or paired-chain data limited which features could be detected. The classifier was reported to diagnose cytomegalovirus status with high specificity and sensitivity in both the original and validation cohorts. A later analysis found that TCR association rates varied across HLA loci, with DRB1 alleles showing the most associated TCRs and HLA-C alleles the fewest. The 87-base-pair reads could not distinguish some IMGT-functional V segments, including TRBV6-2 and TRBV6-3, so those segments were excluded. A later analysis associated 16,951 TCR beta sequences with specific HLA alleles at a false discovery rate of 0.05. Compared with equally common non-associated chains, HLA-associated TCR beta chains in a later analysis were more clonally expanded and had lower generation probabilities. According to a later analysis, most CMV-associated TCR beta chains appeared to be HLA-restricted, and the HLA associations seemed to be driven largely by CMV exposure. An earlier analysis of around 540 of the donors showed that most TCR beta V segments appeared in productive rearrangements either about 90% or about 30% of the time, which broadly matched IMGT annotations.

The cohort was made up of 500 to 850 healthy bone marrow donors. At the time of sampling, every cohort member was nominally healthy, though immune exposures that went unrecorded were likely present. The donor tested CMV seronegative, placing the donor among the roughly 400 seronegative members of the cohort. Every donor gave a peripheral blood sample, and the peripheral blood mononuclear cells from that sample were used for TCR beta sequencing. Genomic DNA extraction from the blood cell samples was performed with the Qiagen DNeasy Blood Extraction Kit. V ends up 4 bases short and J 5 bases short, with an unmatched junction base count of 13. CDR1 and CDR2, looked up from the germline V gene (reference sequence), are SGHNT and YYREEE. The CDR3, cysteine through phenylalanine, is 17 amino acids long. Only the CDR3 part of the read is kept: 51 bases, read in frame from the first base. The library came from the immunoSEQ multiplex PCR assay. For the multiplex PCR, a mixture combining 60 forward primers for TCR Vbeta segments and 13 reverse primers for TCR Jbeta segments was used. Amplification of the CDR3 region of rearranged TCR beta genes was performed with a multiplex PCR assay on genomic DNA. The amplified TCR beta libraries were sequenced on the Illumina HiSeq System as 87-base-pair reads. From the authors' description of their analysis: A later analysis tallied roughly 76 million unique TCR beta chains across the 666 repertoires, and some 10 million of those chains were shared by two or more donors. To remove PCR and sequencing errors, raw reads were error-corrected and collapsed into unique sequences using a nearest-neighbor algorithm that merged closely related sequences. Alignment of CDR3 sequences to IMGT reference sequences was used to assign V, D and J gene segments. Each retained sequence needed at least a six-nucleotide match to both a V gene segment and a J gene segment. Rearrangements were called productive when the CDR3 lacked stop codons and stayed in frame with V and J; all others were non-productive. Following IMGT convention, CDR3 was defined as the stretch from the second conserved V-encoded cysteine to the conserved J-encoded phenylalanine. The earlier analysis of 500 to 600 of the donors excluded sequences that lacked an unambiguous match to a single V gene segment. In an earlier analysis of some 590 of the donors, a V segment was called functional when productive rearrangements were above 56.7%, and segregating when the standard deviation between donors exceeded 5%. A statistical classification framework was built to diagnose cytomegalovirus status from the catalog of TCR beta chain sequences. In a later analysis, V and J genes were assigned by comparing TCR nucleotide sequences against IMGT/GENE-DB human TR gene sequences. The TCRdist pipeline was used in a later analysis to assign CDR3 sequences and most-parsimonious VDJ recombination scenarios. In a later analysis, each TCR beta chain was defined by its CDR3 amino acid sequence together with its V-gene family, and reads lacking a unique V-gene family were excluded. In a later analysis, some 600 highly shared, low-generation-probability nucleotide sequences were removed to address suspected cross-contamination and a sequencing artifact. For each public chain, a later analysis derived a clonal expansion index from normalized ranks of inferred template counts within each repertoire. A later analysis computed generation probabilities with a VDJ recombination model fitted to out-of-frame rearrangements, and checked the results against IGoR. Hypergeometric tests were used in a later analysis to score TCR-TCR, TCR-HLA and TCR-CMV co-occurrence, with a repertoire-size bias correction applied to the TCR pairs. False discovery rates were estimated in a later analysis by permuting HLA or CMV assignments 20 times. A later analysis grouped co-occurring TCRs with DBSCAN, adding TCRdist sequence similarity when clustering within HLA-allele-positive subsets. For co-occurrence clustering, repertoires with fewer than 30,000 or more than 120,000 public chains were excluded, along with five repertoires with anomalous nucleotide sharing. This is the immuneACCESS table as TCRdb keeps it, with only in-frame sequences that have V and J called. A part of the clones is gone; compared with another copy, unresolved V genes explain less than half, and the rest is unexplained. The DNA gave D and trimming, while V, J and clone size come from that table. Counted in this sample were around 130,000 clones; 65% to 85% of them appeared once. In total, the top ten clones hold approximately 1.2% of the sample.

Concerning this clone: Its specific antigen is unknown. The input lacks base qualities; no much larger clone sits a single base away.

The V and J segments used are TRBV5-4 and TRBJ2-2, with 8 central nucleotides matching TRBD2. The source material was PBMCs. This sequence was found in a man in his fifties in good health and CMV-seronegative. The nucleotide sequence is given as TGTGCCAGCAGCCCCGGTTTGGGCGGGAGGATTACCGGGGAGCTGTTTTTT. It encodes CASSPGLGGRITGELFF.